This TCR beta chain was observed in a study of human T cells and chemical hapten exposure. Overall study: Sensitization involved placing 2% DPC onto an approximately 2 cm by approximately 2 cm region of upper inner arm skin. Patch tests of 0.01% DPC on the upper back were read at 6 days.

The V segment lost 5 bases and the J segment 7 bases; nucleotides outside the gene matches: 15. This CDR3 is built from 16 residues. Germline V lookup: CDR1 MNHEY, CDR2 SVGAGI. Described time point: patch test 3, about 24 weeks after DPC sensitization. Treatment denoted: therapeutic diphenylcyclopropenone sensitization with weekly scalp DPC. TCRdb reprocessed the RACE reads via MiXCR and lists one record per CDR3 protein. Of about 82,000 distinct CDR3 sequences in the sample, roughly 13% are singletons; the top ten hold around 5.7%. The chain recombines TRBV6-5 with TRBJ2-5; 8 bases are a match to TRBD2. The sequence was obtained from a woman in her 50s with alopecia areata. Some clones in this sample may be carry-over from other donors' samples. Source: whole blood, taken in connection with sensitization to the hapten diphenylcyclopropenone (DPC). The CDR3 nucleotides are TGTGCCAGCAGTGATAGCGGGAAAGGGGGTGGATGGACCCAGTACTTC. Translated: CASSDSGKGGGWTQYF.